Listed here are 15 T cell receptor beta chains from one sample, sequenced in a study of CD4 and CD8 cells across lung adenocarcinoma regions. TCRdb processed the PCR reads anew with MiXCR; each CDR3 protein has one entry. Of roughly 25,000 distinct CDR3 sequences listed, over 40% are singletons. The sample comprised CD4+ T cells from the center of a lung tumor. The source of these receptors is a male donor with lung adenocarcinoma. The CD4 and CD8 labels of this study may be unreliable.

This clonotype showed up many times. This rearrangement joins TRBV7-8 to TRBJ2-1, with D perhaps matching TRBD2 (6 bases). The germline gives CDR1 SGHVS, CDR2 FQNEAQ. The germline V and J ends were trimmed by 1 base and 0 bases, with 13 bases remaining between them. The CDR3 has 17 amino acids. CDR3 bases: TGTGCCAGCAGCTTAGGCGGGCCGACTAGCTCCTACAATGAGCAGTTCTTC. Protein sequence: CASSLGGPTSSYNEQFF.

V and J are TRBV3-1 and TRBJ2-3, with unresolved D. The CDR3 is 14 residues long. V lost 3 bases and J lost 6, with 13 bases in between. Germline V gives CDR1 LGHDT, CDR2 YNNKEL (reference sequence). For the CDR3, the DNA is TGTGCCAGCAGCCATCACTCGATTGAGGATACGCAGTATTTT. It codes for CASSHHSIEDTQYF.

In the case of this clonotype: The conserved phenylalanine or tryptophan normally closing the CDR3 is absent here, so this likely arose from a read error. This chain joins TRBV11-2 and TRBJ2-1; D unresolved. Gene TRBJ2-7 matches the end of the DNA better, so the J call may be wrong. Germline-derived CDR1 and CDR2 are SGHAT and FQNNGV. The CDR3 sequence is 13 residues long. In nucleotides, the CDR3 is TGTGCCAGCAGCTTAGGTCCAGCCTACGAGCAGTACTTA. Residues: CASSLGPAYEQYL.

Remarks on this clonotype: One end of the junction varies from germline; a read error may be responsible. This rearrangement joins TRBV25-1 to TRBJ2-3; 7 nucleotides align to TRBD1. The germline V gene encodes CDR1 MGHDK and CDR2 SYGVNS. The CDR3 runs to 11 residues. Here the CDR3 reads CGGSDRVTQYF. The CDR3 DNA follows: TGTGGGGGCAGTGACAGGGTGACGCAGTACTTT.

The chain employs TRBV12-3 or TRBV12-4 and TRBJ2-3; D is ambiguous. Trimming removed 5 bases from V and 5 bases from J, with 14 bases in between. This CDR3 has 14 residues. In DNA form, the CDR3 reads TGTGCCAGCAGTGTCGGCGGAGCCGAAGATACGCAGTATTTT. Translation gives CASSVGGAEDTQYF.

With regard to this clonotype: One end of the junction varies from germline; a read error may be responsible. The genes are TRBV27 and TRBJ2-3; maybe TRBD2 (5 bases). The CDR3 has 16 amino acids. Per germline, CDR1 MNHEY and CDR2 SMNVEV (reference sequence). As DNA, the CDR3 is TGTGCCAGCAGTTTAATCGGGGTTTCGGTCACAGATACGCAGTACTTT. It is translated as CASSLIGVSVTDTQYF.

Remarks on this clonotype: At one end, the junction sequence differs from germline, possibly due to a read error. The CDR3 bases are TGTGCCAGGAGCGTGGGGGGGGAGGAAAACACTCAGTACTTC. Protein product: CARSVGGEENTQYF. The V and J genes are TRBV7-2 and TRBJ2-4; 7 bases line up with TRBD2. The CDR3 length is 14 residues. Germline loops: CDR1 SGHTA, CDR2 FQGNSA.

Remarks on this clonotype: An end of the junction differs from the germline gene, which may be a read error. V and J are TRBV6-1 and TRBJ2-1, with D perhaps matching TRBD1 or TRBD2 (5 bases each). Germline V gene sequence: CDR1 MNHNS, CDR2 SASEGT. The CDR3 is 13 residues long. The CDR3 bases are TGTGCCAGGGGTGGTGGGACCAGCGAGGAGCAGTTTTTT. Translated: CARGGGTSEEQFF.

This clonotype was seen a handful of times. V gene TRBV14 combines with J gene TRBJ2-1; 14 bases line up with TRBD2. Germline-derived CDR1 and CDR2 are SGHDN and FVKESK. The CDR3 loop spans 16 amino acids. V was clipped by 4 bases and J by 10 bases; unmatched bases: 9. The CDR3 region has the DNA TGTGCCAGCAGCCTTCTGACTAGCGGGAGGGCCCGAGAGCAGTTCTTC. This encodes CASSLLTSGRAREQFF. The full variable domain, with the rest looked up from reference TRBV14 and TRBJ2-1, is EAGVTQFPSHSVIEKGQTVTLRCDPISGHDNLYWYRRVMGKEIKFLLHFVKESKQDESGMPNNRFLAERTGGTYSTLKVQPAELEDSGVYFCASSLLTSGRAREQFFGPGTRLTVL.

The table lists this clonotype with a count of one. The rearrangement links TRBV19 to TRBJ1-2; maybe TRBD1 (5 bases). V lost 7 bases and J lost 5, with 14 bases in between. There are 13 residues in the CDR3. Germline V CDR1 and CDR2: LNHDA, SQIVND (reference sequence). The CDR3 here is CASTPGFRYGYTF. The DNA for the CDR3 is TGTGCCAGTACTCCAGGGTTTCGGTATGGCTACACCTTC.

The chain couples TRBV6-1 to TRBJ2-5; either TRBD1 or TRBD2 may fit D (6 bases each). This CDR3 has 16 amino acids. V gave up 8 bases and J gave up 11 bases, with 30 bases separating them. The germline CDR1 and CDR2 sequences are MNHNS and SASEGT. The DNA for the CDR3 is TGTGCCAGCGCGGGTAAGGGGGGCCGTGGCAAAGATACGCAGTACTTC. Protein sequence: CASAGKGGRGKDTQYF.

The chain recombines TRBV7-2 with TRBJ2-1; D possibly corresponds to TRBD2 (6 bases). The germline V gene has CDR1 SGHTA and CDR2 FQGNSA. This CDR3 is built from 15 residues. V was trimmed by 1 base and J by 10 bases, leaving 17 bases between them. The CDR3 reads CASSLVEGVVIEQFF. CDR3 coding DNA: TGTGCCAGCAGCTTAGTGGAGGGAGTTGTTATCGAGCAGTTCTTC.

Points on this clonotype: One junction end does not reproduce the germline sequence, and a read error may be involved. The chain employs TRBV28 and TRBJ2-5; D not certain. This CDR3 spans 14 amino acids. Germline V gene lookup returns CDR1 MDHEN and CDR2 SYDVKM. CDR3 in DNA: TGTGCCGGGCGCTTGGGCCGTGACCAAGAGACCCAGTATTTC. As protein: CAGRLGRDQETQYF.

With respect to this clonotype: Germline and junction disagree at one end, which may indicate a read error. The chain carries TRBV27 and TRBJ2-5; D tentatively fits TRBD1 or TRBD2 (6 bases each). The CDR3 totals 15 residues. CDR1 MNHEY and CDR2 SMNVEV come from the germline V gene (reference sequence). The CDR3 DNA is TGTGCCAGGGGGCTCGGGGGCGGGGACCAAGATACCCAGTACTTC. Translating gives CARGLGGGDQDTQYF.

Concerning this clonotype: The CDR3 does not close with the conserved phenylalanine or tryptophan, likely indicating a read error. The V call is TRBV27, the J call TRBJ2-5, with D tentatively TRBD1 (6 bases). The germline gives CDR1 MNHEY, CDR2 SMNVEV (reference sequence). This CDR3 contains 13 residues. The CDR3 bases are TGTGCCAGCAGAAGGACAGTGCAAGCGACCCAGTACTCG. It yields the protein CASRRTVQATQYS.